Detailed here is one T cell receptor beta chain. Its antigen is still unknown. The CDR3 is made up of 14 amino acids. The junction had 5 bases not matched to a gene; V was cut back by 4 bases and J by 6 bases. Germline CDR1 is SGHTA and CDR2 is FQGNSA. This record belongs to a study of blood T cells in healthy people across ages. Study results and caveats: Donors of long life had a larger count of naive CD4+ cells and greater diversity than aged donors.

Alongside a J-beta primer mix, a sample-barcoded 5' primer served in a second PCR lasting roughly 6 to 11 cycles. TCRdb passed the 5' RACE reads through MiXCR, listing each CDR3 protein once. The sample shows some 940,000 distinct CDR3 sequences, almost 30% of them seen only once. These same data were also listed under a study on T cells of mothers and their children.

What was sequenced was blood. The source is a woman aged 40 to 55 in good health. The chain is built from TRBV7-2 and TRBJ2-1; 8 bases match TRBD2. Here the CDR3 reads CASSSGGPSNEQFF. In DNA, the CDR3 is TGTGCCAGCAGCTCGGGGGGGCCAAGCAATGAGCAGTTCTTC. Together with reference TRBV7-2 and TRBJ2-1, the CDR3 gives the full variable domain: GAGVSQSPSNKVTEKGKDVELRCDPISGHTALYWYRQSLGQGLEFLIYFQGNSAPDKSGLPSDRFSAERTGGSVSTLTIQRTQQEDSAVYLCASSSGGPSNEQFFGPGTRLTVL.